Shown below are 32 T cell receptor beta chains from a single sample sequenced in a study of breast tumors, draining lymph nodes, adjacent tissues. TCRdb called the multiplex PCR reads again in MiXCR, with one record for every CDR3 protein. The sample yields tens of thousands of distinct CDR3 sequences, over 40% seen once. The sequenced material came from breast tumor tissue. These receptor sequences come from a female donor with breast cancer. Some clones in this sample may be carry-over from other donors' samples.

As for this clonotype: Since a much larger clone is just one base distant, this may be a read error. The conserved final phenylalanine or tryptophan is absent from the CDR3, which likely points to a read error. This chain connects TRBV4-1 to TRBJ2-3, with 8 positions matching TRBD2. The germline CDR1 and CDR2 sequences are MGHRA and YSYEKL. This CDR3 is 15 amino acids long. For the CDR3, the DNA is TGTGCCAGCAGCCAAGAACCTAGCGGGCCAGATACGCAGTATTTG. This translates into CASSQEPSGPDTQYL.

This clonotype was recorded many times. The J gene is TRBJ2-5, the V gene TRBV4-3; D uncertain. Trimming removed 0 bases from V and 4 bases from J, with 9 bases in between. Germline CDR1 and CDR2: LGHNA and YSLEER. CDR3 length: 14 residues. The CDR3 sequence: CASSQDRRPETQYF. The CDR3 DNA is TGCGCCAGCAGCCAAGATCGCAGGCCAGAGACCCAGTACTTC.

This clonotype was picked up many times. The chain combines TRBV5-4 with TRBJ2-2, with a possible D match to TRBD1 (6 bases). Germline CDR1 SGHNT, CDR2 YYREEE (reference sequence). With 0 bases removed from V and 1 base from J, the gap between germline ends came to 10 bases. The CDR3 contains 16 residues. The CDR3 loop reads CASSLGGQGNTGELFF. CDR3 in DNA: TGTGCCAGCAGCTTGGGGGGGCAGGGGAACACCGGGGAGCTGTTTTTT.

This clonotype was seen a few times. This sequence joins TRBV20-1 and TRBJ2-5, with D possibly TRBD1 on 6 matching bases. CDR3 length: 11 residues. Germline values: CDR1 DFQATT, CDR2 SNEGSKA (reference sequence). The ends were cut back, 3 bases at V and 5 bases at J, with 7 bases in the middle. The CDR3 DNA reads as TGCAGTGCTAGTCAGGGGGAGACCCAGTACTTC. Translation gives CSASQGETQYF.

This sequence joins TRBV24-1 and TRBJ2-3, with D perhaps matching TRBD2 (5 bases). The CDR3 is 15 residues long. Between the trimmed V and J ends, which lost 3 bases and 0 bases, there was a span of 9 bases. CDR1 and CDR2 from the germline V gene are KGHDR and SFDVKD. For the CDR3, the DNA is TGTGCCACCAGTGATCGGCGAGGGAGCACAGATACGCAGTATTTT. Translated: CATSDRRGSTDTQYF.

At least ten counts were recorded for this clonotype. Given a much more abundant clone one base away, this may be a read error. CDR3 nucleotide sequence: TGTGCCAGTAAACCGGGAGGGCCCCACGAGCAGTACTTC. The encoded protein is CASKPGGPHEQYF. The J gene is TRBJ2-7, the V gene TRBV6-2 or TRBV6-3; 8 bases align to TRBD2. The CDR3 consists of 13 residues. Germline V CDR1 and CDR2: MNHEY, SVGEGT. The trim removed 9 bases at V and 5 bases at J, leaving 9 bases unmatched.

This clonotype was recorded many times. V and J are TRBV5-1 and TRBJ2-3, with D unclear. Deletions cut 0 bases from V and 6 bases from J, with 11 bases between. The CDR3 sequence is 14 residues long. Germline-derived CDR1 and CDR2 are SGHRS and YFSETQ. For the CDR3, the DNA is TGCGCCAGCAGCTTGGGCGTTTTTGGGGATACGCAGTATTTT. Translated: CASSLGVFGDTQYF.

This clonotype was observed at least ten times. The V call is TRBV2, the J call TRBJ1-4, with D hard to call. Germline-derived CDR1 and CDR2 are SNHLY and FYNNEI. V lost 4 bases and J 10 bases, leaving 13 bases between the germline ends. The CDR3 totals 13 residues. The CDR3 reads CASSGLSRLKLFF. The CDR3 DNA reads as TGTGCCAGCAGTGGATTATCCCGGCTAAAACTGTTTTTT.

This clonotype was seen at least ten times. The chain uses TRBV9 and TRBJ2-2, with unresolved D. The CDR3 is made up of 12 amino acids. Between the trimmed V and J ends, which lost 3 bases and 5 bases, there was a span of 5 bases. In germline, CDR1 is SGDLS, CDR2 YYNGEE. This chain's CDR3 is CASSAVTGELFF. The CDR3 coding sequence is TGTGCCAGCAGCGCAGTAACCGGGGAGCTGTTTTTT.

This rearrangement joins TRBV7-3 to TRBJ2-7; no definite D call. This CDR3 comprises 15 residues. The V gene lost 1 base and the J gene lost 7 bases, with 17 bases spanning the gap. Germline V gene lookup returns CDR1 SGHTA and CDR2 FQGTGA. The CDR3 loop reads CASSLSGESTGEQYF. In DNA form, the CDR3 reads TGTGCCAGCAGCTTAAGCGGAGAAAGCACCGGGGAGCAGTACTTC.

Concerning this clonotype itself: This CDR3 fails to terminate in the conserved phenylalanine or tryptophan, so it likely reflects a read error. The CDR3 sequence is CASSFLWTSDLNEQFL. CDR3 nucleotides: TGCGCCAGCAGCTTCTTATGGACCAGCGACCTGAATGAACAGTTCCTC. The genes are TRBV5-1 and TRBJ2-1; D uncertain. CDR3 size: 16 residues. From germline, CDR1 is SGHRS and CDR2 YFSETQ.

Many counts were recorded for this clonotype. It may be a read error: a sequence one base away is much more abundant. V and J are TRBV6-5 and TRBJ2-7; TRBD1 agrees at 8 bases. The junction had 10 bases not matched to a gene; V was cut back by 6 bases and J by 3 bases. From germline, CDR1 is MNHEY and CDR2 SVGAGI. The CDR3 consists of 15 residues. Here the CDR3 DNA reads TGTGCCAGCAGCCTACTCAGGACAGGGAGCTACGAGCAGTACTTC. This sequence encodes CASSLLRTGSYEQYF.

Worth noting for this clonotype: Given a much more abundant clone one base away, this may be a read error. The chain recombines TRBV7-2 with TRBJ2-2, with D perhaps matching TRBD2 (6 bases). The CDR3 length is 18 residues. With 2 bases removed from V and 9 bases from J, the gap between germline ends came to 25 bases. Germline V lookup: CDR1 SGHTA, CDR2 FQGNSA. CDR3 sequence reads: CASSLSSWVPAGSRELFF. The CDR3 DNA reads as TGTGCCAGCAGCTTATCTAGTTGGGTCCCCGCGGGGTCCCGGGAGCTGTTTTTT. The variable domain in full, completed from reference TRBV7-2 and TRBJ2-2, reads GAGVSQSPSNKVTEKGKDVELRCDPISGHTALYWYRQSLGQGLEFLIYFQGNSAPDKSGLPSDRFSAERTGGSVSTLTIQRTQQEDSAVYLCASSLSSWVPAGSRELFFGEGSRLTVL.

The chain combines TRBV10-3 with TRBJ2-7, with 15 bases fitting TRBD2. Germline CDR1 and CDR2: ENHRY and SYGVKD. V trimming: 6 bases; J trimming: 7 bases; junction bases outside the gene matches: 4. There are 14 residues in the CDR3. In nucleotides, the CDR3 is TGTGCCATCAGGACAGGACTAGCGGGAGGGGAGCAGTACTTC. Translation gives CAIRTGLAGGEQYF.

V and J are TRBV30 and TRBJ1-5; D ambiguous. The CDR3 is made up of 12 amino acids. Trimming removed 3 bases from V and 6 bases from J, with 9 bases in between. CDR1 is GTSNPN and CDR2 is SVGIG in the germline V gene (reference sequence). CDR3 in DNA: TGTGCCTGGAGAGTGCTGGGTCAGCCCCAGCATTTT. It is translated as CAWRVLGQPQHF.

The CDR3 region has the DNA TGTGCCAGCAGTTTAGCTGGGACAGGGGGCCGGGCTTTCTTT. Amino acid sequence: CASSLAGTGGRAFF. This chain uses TRBV12-3 or TRBV12-4 with TRBJ1-1; 12 positions agree with TRBD1. V gave up 0 bases and J gave up 11 bases; unmatched junction bases: 4. The CDR3 length is 14 residues.

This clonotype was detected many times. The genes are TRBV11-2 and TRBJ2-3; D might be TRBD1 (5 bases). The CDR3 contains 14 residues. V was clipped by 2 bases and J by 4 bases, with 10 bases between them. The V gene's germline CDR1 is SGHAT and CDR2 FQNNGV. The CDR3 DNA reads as TGTGCCAGCAGCTTATCCCAGGGCGCAGATACGCAGTATTTT. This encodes CASSLSQGADTQYF.

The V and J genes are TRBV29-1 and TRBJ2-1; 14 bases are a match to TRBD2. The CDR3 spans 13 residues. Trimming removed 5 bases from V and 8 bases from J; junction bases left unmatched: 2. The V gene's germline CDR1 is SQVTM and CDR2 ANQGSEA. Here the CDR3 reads CSVTGLAGDEQFF. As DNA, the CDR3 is TGCAGCGTTACGGGACTAGCGGGAGATGAGCAGTTCTTC.

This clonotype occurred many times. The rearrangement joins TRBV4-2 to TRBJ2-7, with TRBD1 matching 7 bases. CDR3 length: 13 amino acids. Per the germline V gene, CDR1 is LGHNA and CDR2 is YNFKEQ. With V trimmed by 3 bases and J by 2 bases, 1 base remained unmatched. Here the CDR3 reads CASSHGQAYEQYF. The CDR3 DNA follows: TGTGCCAGCAGCCACGGACAGGCCTACGAGCAGTACTTC.

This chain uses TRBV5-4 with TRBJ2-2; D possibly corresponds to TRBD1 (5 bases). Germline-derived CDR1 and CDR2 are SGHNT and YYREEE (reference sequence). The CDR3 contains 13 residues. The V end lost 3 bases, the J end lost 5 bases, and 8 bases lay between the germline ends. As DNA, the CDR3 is TGTGCCAGCAGCTCCCAGGGAACCGGGGAGCTGTTTTTT. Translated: CASSSQGTGELFF.

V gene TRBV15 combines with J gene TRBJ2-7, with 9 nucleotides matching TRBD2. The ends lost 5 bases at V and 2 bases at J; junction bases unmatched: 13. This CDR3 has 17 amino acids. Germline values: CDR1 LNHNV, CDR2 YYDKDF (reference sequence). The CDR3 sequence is CATSLRGILAGPYEQYF. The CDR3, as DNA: TGTGCCACCAGCCTTAGGGGGATACTAGCGGGCCCCTACGAGCAGTACTTC.

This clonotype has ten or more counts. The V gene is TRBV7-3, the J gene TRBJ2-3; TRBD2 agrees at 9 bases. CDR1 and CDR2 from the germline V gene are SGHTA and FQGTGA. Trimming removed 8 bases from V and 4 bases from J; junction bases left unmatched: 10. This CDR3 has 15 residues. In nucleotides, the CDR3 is TGTGCCAGCCGATTGTCTGGCGGGAGGGCAGATACGCAGTATTTT. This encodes CASRLSGGRADTQYF.

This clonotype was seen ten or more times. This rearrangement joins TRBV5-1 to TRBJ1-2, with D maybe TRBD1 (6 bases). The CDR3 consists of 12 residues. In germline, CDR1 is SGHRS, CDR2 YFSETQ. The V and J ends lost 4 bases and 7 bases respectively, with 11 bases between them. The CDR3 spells CASSTDRSGYTF. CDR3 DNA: TGCGCCAGCAGCACCGACAGGTCTGGCTACACCTTC.

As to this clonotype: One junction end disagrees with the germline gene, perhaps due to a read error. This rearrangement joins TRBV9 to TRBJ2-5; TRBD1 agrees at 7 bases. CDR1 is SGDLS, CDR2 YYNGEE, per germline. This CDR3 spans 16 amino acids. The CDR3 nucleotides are TGTGCCAACAGCGTAGCCCCCCCGACAGGGAAAGAGACCCAGTACTTC. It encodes CANSVAPPTGKETQYF.

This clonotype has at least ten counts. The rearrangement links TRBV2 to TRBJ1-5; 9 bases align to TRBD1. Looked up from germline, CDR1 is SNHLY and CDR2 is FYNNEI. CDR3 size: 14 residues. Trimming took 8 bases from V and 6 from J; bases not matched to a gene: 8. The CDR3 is CASSGQGISQPQHF. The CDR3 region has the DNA TGTGCCAGCTCGGGACAGGGAATTAGTCAGCCCCAGCATTTT. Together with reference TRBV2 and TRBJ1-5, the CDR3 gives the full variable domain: EPEVTQTPSHQVTQMGQEVILRCVPISNHLYFYWYRQILGQKVEFLVSFYNNEISEKSEIFDDQFSVERPDGSNFTLKIRSTKLEDSAMYFCASSGQGISQPQHFGDGTRLSIL.

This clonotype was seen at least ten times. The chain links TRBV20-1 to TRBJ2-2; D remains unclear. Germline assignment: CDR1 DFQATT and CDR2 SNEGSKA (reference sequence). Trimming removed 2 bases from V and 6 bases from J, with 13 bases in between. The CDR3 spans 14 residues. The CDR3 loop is CSARTPGASGELFF. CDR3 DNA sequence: TGCAGTGCTAGAACCCCCGGTGCCTCCGGGGAGCTGTTTTTT.

CDR3 sequence: CASSLAPGTGSDSPLHF. In DNA form, the CDR3 reads TGTGCCAGCAGCTTAGCCCCCGGGACAGGTTCGGATTCACCCCTCCACTTT. This chain connects TRBV7-2 to TRBJ1-6; TRBD1 matches at 8 bases. The CDR3 loop spans 17 amino acids. The trim removed 0 bases at V and 8 bases at J, leaving 9 bases unmatched. Germline V gene sequence: CDR1 SGHTA, CDR2 FQGNSA.

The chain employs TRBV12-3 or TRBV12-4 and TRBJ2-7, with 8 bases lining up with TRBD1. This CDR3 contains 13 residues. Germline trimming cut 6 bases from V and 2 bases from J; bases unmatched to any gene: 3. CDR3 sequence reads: CASRVQGAYEQYF. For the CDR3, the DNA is TGTGCCAGCAGAGTACAGGGGGCCTACGAGCAGTACTTC.

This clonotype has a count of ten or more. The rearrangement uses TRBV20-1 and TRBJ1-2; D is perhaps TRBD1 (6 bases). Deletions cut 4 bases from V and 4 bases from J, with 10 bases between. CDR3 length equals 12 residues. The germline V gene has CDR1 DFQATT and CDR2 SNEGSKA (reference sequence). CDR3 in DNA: TGCAGTGCTATAGAGGACAGCTATGGCTACACCTTC. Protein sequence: CSAIEDSYGYTF.

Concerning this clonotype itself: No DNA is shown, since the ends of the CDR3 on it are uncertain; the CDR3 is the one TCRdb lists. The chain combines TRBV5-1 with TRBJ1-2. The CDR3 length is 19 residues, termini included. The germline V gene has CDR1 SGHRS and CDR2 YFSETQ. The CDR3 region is CDSSFYICSARDGLYGYTF.

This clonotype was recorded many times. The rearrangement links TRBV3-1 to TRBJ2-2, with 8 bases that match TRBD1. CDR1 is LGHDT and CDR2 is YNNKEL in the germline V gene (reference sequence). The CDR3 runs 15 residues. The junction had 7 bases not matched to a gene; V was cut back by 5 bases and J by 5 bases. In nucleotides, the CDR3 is TGTGCCAGCAGCGGATCCAGGGGGCGTACCGGGGAGCTGTTTTTT. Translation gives CASSGSRGRTGELFF.

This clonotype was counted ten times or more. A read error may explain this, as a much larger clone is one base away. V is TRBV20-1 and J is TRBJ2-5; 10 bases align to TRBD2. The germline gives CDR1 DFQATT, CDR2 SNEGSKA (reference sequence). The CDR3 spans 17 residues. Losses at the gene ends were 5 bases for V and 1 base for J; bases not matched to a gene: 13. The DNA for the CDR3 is TGCAGTGCTTCTCGGCATGGACTAGCGGCGGGCCAAGAGACCCAGTACTTC. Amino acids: CSASRHGLAAGQETQYF.